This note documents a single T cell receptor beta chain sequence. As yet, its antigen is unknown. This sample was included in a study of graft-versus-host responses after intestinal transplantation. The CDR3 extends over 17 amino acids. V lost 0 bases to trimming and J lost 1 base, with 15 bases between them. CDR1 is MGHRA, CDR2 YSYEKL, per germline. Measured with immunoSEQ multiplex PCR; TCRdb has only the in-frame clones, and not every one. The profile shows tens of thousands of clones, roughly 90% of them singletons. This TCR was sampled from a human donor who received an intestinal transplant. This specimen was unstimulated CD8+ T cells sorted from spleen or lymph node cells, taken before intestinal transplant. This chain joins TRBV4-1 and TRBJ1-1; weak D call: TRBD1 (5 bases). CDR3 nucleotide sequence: TGCGCCAGCAGCCAAGATCTAGTGACAGAAGAGAACACTGAAGCTTTCTTT. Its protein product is CASSQDLVTEENTEAFF.